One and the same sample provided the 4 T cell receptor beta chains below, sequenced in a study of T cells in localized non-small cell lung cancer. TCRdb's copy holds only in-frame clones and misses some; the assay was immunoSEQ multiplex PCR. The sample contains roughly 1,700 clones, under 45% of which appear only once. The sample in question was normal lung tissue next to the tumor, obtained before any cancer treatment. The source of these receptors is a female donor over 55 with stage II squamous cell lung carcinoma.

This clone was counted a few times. CDR3 residues: CASSGETRGIPGANVLTF. The CDR3 DNA follows: TGTGCCAGCAGCGGCGAGACCAGGGGCATCCCTGGGGCCAACGTCCTGACTTTC. V gene TRBV11-3 combines with J gene TRBJ2-6, with D perhaps TRBD1 (6 bases). V shed 5 bases and J shed 2 bases, with 19 bases lying between them. This CDR3 comprises 18 residues. Per germline, CDR1 SGHNT and CDR2 YENEEA.

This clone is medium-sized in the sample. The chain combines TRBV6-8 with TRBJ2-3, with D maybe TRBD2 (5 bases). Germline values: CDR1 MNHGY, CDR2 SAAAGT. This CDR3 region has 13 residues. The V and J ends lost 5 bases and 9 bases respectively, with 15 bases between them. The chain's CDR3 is CASSENPRETQYF. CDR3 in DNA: TGTGCCAGCAGTGAGAACCCCCGGGAAACGCAGTATTTT.

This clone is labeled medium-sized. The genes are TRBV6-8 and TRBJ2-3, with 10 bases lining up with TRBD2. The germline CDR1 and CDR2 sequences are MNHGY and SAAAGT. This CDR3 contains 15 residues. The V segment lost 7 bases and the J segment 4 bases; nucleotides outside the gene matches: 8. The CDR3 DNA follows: TGTGCCAGCAAAAGGACTAGCGGTGGGCCAGATACGCAGTATTTT. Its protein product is CASKRTSGGPDTQYF.

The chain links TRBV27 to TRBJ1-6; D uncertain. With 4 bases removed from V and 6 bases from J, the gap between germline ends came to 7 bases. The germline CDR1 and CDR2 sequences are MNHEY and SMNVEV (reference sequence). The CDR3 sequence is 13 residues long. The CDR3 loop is CASSSAGNSPLHF. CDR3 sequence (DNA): TGTGCCAGCAGTTCAGCGGGTAATTCACCCCTCCACTTT.